These 19 T cell receptor beta chains came from one sample sequenced in a study of T cell repertoires in cytomegalovirus infection. TCRdb recomputed calls from the reads with MiXCR, one row per CDR3 protein. The repertoire has a few hundred thousand distinct CDR3 sequences, less than 20% of them found once; the top ten carry 8.5% to 10%. Sequencing input: PBMCs. These receptor sequences come from a human donor in good health (CMV status not recorded). Some clones in this sample may be carry-over from other donors' samples.

This clonotype was seen more than once but under ten times. The chain uses TRBV7-2 and TRBJ1-4, with TRBD1 matching 7 bases. CDR3 length equals 15 residues. Germline CDR1 and CDR2: SGHTA and FQGNSA. V lost 5 bases to trimming and J lost 4 bases; unmatched junction nucleotides: 7. Here the CDR3 reads CASSQAGTVNEKLFF. The CDR3 DNA follows: TGTGCCAGCAGCCAAGCCGGGACAGTTAATGAAAAACTGTTTTTT.

The chain combines TRBV28 with TRBJ1-6; 9 bases are shared with TRBD1. Germline lookup yields CDR1 MDHEN and CDR2 SYDVKM. J was trimmed by 9 bases and V by 5 bases; bases with no gene match: 8. CDR3 length equals 15 residues. CDR3 bases: TGTGCCAGCAGTAAACCGGGACAGGGCGGTTCACCCCTCCACTTT. It encodes CASSKPGQGGSPLHF.

V and J are TRBV20-1 and TRBJ1-4; TRBD1 matches 12 bases. Trimming removed 0 bases from V and 7 bases from J; junction bases left unmatched: 9. Looked up from germline, CDR1 is DFQATT and CDR2 is SNEGSKA (reference sequence). This CDR3 has 17 amino acids. The CDR3 DNA sequence: TGCAGTGCTAGAGATGATTCGGGACAGGGGGCAGGTGAAAAACTGTTTTTT. It codes for CSARDDSGQGAGEKLFF.

This chain joins TRBV3-1 and TRBJ1-1; the D is unclear. The germline V gene encodes CDR1 LGHDT and CDR2 YNNKEL (reference sequence). Trimming pared 0 bases from V and 11 bases from J, leaving 7 bases between. The CDR3 covers 11 residues. CDR3 sequence reads: CASSQDGKAFF. CDR3 nucleotides: TGTGCCAGCAGCCAAGACGGAAAGGCTTTCTTT. Variable domain in full (rest from reference TRBV3-1 and TRBJ1-1): DTAVSQTPKYLVTQMGNDKSIKCEQNLGHDTMYWYKQDSKKFLKIMFSYNNKELIINETVPNRFSPKSPDKAHLNLHINSLELGDSAVYFCASSQDGKAFFGQGTRLTVV.

This clonotype occurred many times. The chain combines TRBV7-6 with TRBJ2-2, with D unresolved. CDR1 SGHVS and CDR2 FNYEAQ come from the germline V gene. The length of the CDR3 is 11 residues. Trimming removed 5 bases at V and 8 bases at J, with 6 bases between. CDR3 coding DNA: TGTGCCAGCAGCCAACGGGGGGAGCTGTTTTTT. Translated, it gives CASSQRGELFF.

J is TRBJ1-6 and V is TRBV7-9, with a possible D match to TRBD1 (6 bases). From germline, CDR1 is SEHNR and CDR2 FQNEAQ (reference sequence). This CDR3 contains 14 residues. The V and J ends lost 5 bases and 7 bases respectively, with 12 bases between them. In DNA, the CDR3 is TGTGCCAGCAGCCCGAGTGGGGGCAATTCACCCCTCCACTTT. This gives the protein CASSPSGGNSPLHF.

There are many counts of this clonotype. V and J are TRBV7-4 and TRBJ2-3; the match to TRBD2 covers 10 bases. From germline, CDR1 is SGHVT and CDR2 SQSDAQ. This CDR3 spans 16 amino acids. The V and J ends lost 5 bases and 2 bases, in that order; junction bases with no gene match: 7. The CDR3 here is CASSPRTSGFTDTQYF. The CDR3 DNA is TGTGCCAGCAGCCCCCGGACTAGCGGTTTCACAGATACGCAGTATTTT.

In this sample, this clonotype turned up a few times. Written as DNA, the CDR3 is TGTGCCAGCAGTTTAGGACAGGGGGCCGCCAATCAGCCCCAGCATTTT. Its protein is CASSLGQGAANQPQHF. The chain carries TRBV12-3 or TRBV12-4 and TRBJ1-5; 10 bases fit TRBD1. J gave up 3 bases and V 1 base, and 3 bases lay outside the gene matches. This CDR3 has 16 amino acids.

This clonotype turned up a few times. The chain recombines TRBV20-1 with TRBJ2-7, with 10 bases lining up with TRBD2. Germline values: CDR1 DFQATT, CDR2 SNEGSKA (reference sequence). The CDR3 totals 15 residues. V was clipped by 4 bases and J by 1 base; unmatched bases: 7. The CDR3 DNA sequence: TGCAGTGCTAACAGGCGGACTAGCGGTTCCTACGAGCAGTACTTC. Its protein is CSANRRTSGSYEQYF.

This clonotype came up a few times. The chain joins TRBV10-3 to TRBJ1-1; D might be TRBD1 (5 bases). Germline V gene sequence: CDR1 ENHRY, CDR2 SYGVKD. The CDR3 sequence is 15 residues long. Trimming stripped 0 bases from V and 3 bases from J, with 11 bases between. CDR3 residues: CAISESGVWDTEAFF. The CDR3 DNA sequence: TGTGCCATCAGTGAGTCGGGGGTGTGGGACACTGAAGCTTTCTTT.

This clonotype has a count of ten or more. The chain links TRBV6-1 to TRBJ1-1; the match to TRBD1 covers 7 bases. CDR1 and CDR2 (germline): MNHNS, SASEGT. The CDR3 has 13 residues. V was pared by 3 bases and J by 3 bases, with 1 base of the junction left unmatched. CDR3 protein: CASSETGYTEAFF. CDR3 nucleotide sequence: TGTGCCAGCAGTGAGACAGGGTACACTGAAGCTTTCTTT.

This clonotype has a count of ten or more. V and J are TRBV7-2 and TRBJ2-1, with 7 bases aligning to TRBD2. This CDR3 has 16 amino acids. V dropped 1 base and J dropped 2; count of bases not matched to a gene: 5. Germline values: CDR1 SGHTA, CDR2 FQGNSA. The CDR3 spells CASSLVAAGPYNEQFF. The CDR3 nucleotides read TGTGCCAGCAGCTTAGTAGCAGCGGGGCCCTACAATGAGCAGTTCTTC.

V and J are TRBV10-3 and TRBJ2-2; 15 bases are shared with TRBD2. CDR3 size: 17 residues. Per germline, CDR1 ENHRY and CDR2 SYGVKD. Germline trimming cut 4 bases from V and 4 bases from J; bases unmatched to any gene: 4. In nucleotides, the CDR3 is TGTGCCATCAGTGGGGGACTAGCGGGGGGAGGCACCGGGGAGCTGTTTTTT. Its translation: CAISGGLAGGGTGELFF.

This clonotype was detected only a few times. The rearrangement links TRBV7-8 to TRBJ2-5; D unresolved. The ends were cut back, 2 bases at V and 7 bases at J, with 11 bases in the middle. CDR3 length: 13 amino acids. Germline loops: CDR1 SGHVS, CDR2 FQNEAQ. The CDR3 sequence is CASSLISFGTQYF. The CDR3 bases are TGTGCCAGCAGCTTAATTTCGTTTGGGACCCAGTACTTC.

V is TRBV20-1 and J is TRBJ2-7, with TRBD1 matching over 7 bases. J gave up 4 bases and V 3 bases, and 6 bases lay outside the gene matches. CDR1 and CDR2 (germline): DFQATT, SNEGSKA (reference sequence). This CDR3 is 13 amino acids long. CDR3 DNA sequence: TGCAGTGCTAGTAGTAGGGGGCTTTACGAGCAGTACTTC. Its protein product is CSASSRGLYEQYF.

This clonotype was recorded at least ten times. The chain carries TRBV11-3 and TRBJ2-1; D possibly corresponds to TRBD1 (5 bases). The CDR3 covers 14 residues. Germline values: CDR1 SGHNT, CDR2 YENEEA. V was cut by 1 base and J by 4 bases, with 8 bases left in between. Here the CDR3 reads CASSLGSGYNEQFF. The CDR3 DNA sequence: TGTGCCAGCAGCTTAGGGTCAGGGTACAATGAGCAGTTCTTC.

Concerning this clonotype itself: A much larger clone sits a single nucleotide away, making a read error possible. The genes are TRBV6-8 and TRBJ1-6, with D possibly matching TRBD1 (6 bases). This CDR3 comprises 15 residues. Looked up from germline, CDR1 is MNHGY and CDR2 is SAAAGT. CDR3 sequence: CTSTKIQGPGSPLHF. The CDR3 region has the DNA TGTACCAGCACCAAGATACAGGGTCCGGGGTCACCCCTCCACTTT.

The J gene is TRBJ2-1, the V gene TRBV19; 11 nucleotides match TRBD2. The CDR3 has 16 residues. The V segment lost 3 bases and the J segment 0 bases; nucleotides outside the gene matches: 1. Germline V CDR1 and CDR2: LNHDA, SQIVND (reference sequence). The CDR3 here is CASSILAGGSYNEQFF. CDR3 sequence (DNA): TGTGCCAGTAGTATTCTAGCGGGAGGCTCCTACAATGAGCAGTTCTTC.

V usage is TRBV5-6 and J usage is TRBJ1-2; TRBD1 agrees at 7 bases. J was trimmed by 4 bases and V by 4 bases; bases with no gene match: 4. Germline-derived CDR1 and CDR2 are SGHDT and YYEEEE. The CDR3 consists of 13 residues. CDR3 residues: CASSGDRTYGYTF. DNA for the CDR3: TGTGCCAGCAGCGGGGACAGAACCTATGGCTACACCTTC. Based on the CDR3 plus reference TRBV5-6 and TRBJ1-2, the full variable domain is DAGVTQSPTHLIKTRGQQVTLRCSPKSGHDTVSWYQQALGQGPQFIFQYYEEEERQRGNFPDRFSGHQFPNYSSELNVNALLLGDSALYLCASSGDRTYGYTFGSGTRLTVV.